This note documents a single T cell receptor beta chain sequence. This sample stems from a study of tumor-infiltrating lymphocytes in localized non-small cell lung cancer. Data came from immunoSEQ multiplex PCR; TCRdb stores just in-frame clones and leaves some out. The sample has roughly 12,000 clones, less than 90% seen once. The receptor was isolated from a human donor with non-small cell lung cancer. What was sequenced was lung tumor tissue.

The CDR3 sequence is CASSVEKGGSYEQYF. The CDR3 region has the DNA TGTGCCAGCAGCGTAGAAAAGGGGGGCAGCTACGAGCAGTACTTC. The chain links TRBV9 to TRBJ2-7; D is possibly TRBD1 or TRBD2 (6 bases each). CDR1 is SGDLS and CDR2 is YYNGEE in the germline V gene. This CDR3 spans 15 amino acids. The V end lost 0 bases, the J end lost 3 bases, and 13 bases lay between the germline ends. The whole variable domain, filled in from reference TRBV9 and TRBJ2-7, reads DSGVTQTPKHLITATGQRVTLRCSPRSGDLSVYWYQQSLDQGLQFLIQYYNGEERAKGNILERFSAQQFPDLHSELNLSSLELGDSALYFCASSVEKGGSYEQYFGPGTRLTVT.